The 5 T cell receptor beta chains below were found in one sample sequenced in a study of vaccination effects on CD4 cells after COVID-19 (dated by TCRdb to 2022 to 2024). Their target antigens are unknown. Libraries were prepared through the immunoSEQ multiplex PCR assay. The source is immuneACCESS, and TCRdb retained only in-frame sequences with V and J called. Part of the clones is not carried over; for the studies checked, unresolved V genes explain less than half of this, and the remainder is unexplained. The sample data list fewer than 40,000 clones, and under 70% of these were observed just once. The top ten constitute 22% of the sample. To identify antigen-specific CD4+ T cell clonotypes by their expansion, the ViraFEST assay first stimulated PBMC with viral peptide pools and then applied TCR sequencing. After more than nine days of culture, CD4+ T cells were isolated with the EasySep CD4+ T cell isolation kit. Healthy vaccine recipients had no prior SARS-CoV-2 infection, confirmed by negative nucleocapsid antibodies before and after vaccination.

The sample was CD4+ T cells from PBMCs cultured with SARS-CoV-2 spike peptides, taken before COVID-19 vaccination. The cell subset or site label on this specimen signifies: SARS-CoV-2 spike overlapping peptide pool stimulation. Receptors originate from a human donor who received a COVID-19 vaccine.

The chain's CDR3 is CASSPVIMNTEAFF. The CDR3 DNA reads as TGTGCCAGTAGCCCGGTGATCATGAACACTGAAGCTTTCTTT. J is TRBJ1-1 and V is TRBV19; no firm D call. The CDR3 contains 14 residues. Germline CDR1 and CDR2: LNHDA and SQIVND (reference sequence). Deletions cut 6 bases from V and 0 bases from J, with 11 bases between.

The chain uses TRBV30 and TRBJ1-2, with a weak D call TRBD1 (5 bases). V lost 2 bases and J 10 bases, leaving 17 bases between the germline ends. The CDR3 has 13 amino acids. Germline values: CDR1 GTSNPN, CDR2 SVGIG (reference sequence). The CDR3 sequence is CAWSPGPGSFYTF. In DNA form, the CDR3 reads TGTGCCTGGAGTCCAGGGCCTGGGAGCTTCTACACCTTC.

The gene calls are TRBV27 and TRBJ1-6; D might be TRBD1 (5 bases). V dropped 6 bases and J dropped 19 bases, with 28 bases sitting between them. The CDR3 covers 15 residues. CDR1 is MNHEY and CDR2 is SMNVEV in the germline V gene (reference sequence). This CDR3 is CASSSFPLGGEVVHF. The CDR3 DNA sequence: TGTGCCAGCAGCTCCTTCCCTTTGGGGGGAGAGGTGGTTCACTTT.

The chain employs TRBV5-4 and TRBJ2-1; no definite D call. The CDR3 totals 16 residues. From germline, CDR1 is SGHNT and CDR2 YYREEE (reference sequence). The V end was cut by 3 bases, the J end by 5 bases, with 18 bases between. The CDR3 loop is CASSSPLTPKDNEQFF. The CDR3 DNA reads as TGTGCCAGCAGCTCCCCCCTAACCCCCAAGGACAATGAGCAGTTCTTC.

The J gene is TRBJ1-2, the V gene TRBV11-2, with 7 bases aligning to TRBD1. J lost 7 bases, V lost 4 bases, and 9 bases had no gene match. CDR3 size: 14 residues. The germline CDR1 and CDR2 sequences are SGHAT and FQNNGV. The DNA for the CDR3 is TGTGCCAGCAGCTCTATCACAGGGGATAGTGGCTACACCTTC. It yields the protein CASSSITGDSGYTF.